This record concerns one T cell receptor beta chain sequence. The data stem from a study of blood T cell repertoires in COVID-19. About the research overall: COVID-19 samples from acute and convalescent phases originated in the United States, Italy and Spain. T cells, B-cell-depleted T cells, or PBMCs supplied cDNA or gDNA.

V lost 8 bases to trimming and J lost 4 bases, with 19 bases between them. The CDR3 is 14 residues long. The germline V gene encodes CDR1 SGHRS and CDR2 YFSETQ. In the original processing: How many nucleated cells were present was estimated from reference gene primer amplification. The method was immunoSEQ multiplex PCR; TCRdb's version includes in-frame clones alone and lacks a portion of them. V and J calls and clone size are those listed in that table; D and trimming were worked out from the DNA. The sample has about 83,000 clones; around 90% are singletons. The specimen sequenced was peripheral blood. The clonotype comes from a woman older than 75 with active or convalescent COVID-19. The rearrangement joins TRBV5-1 to TRBJ2-7; TRBD1 is a possible D gene (5 bases). DNA for the CDR3: TGCGCCAGTAAGCCGCAGGGCCCAATTTACGAGCAGTACTTC. Translated: CASKPQGPIYEQYF.